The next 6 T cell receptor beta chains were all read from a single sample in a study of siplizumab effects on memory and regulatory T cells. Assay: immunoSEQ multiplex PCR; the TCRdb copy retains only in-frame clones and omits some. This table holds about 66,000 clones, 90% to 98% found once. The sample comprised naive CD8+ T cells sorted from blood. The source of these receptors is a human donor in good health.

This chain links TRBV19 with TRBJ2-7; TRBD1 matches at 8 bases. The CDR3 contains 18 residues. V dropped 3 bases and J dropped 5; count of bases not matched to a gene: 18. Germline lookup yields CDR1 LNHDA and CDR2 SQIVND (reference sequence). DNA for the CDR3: TGTGCCAGTAGTATCCGACAGGGGCAGGTGGTTCCGAAGGACGAGCAGTACTTC. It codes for CASSIRQGQVVPKDEQYF.

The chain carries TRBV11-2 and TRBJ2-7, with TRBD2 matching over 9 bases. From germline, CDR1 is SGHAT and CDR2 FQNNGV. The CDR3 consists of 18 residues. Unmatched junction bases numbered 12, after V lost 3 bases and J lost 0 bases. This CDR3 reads CASSFLVGGGGGSYEQYF. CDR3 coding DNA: TGTGCCAGCAGCTTTCTGGTCGGCGGGGGGGGAGGCTCCTACGAGCAGTACTTC.

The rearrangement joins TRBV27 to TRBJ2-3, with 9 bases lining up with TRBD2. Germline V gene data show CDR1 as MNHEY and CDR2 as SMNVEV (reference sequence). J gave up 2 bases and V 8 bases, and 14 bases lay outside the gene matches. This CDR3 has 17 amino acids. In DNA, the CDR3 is TGTGCCAGCGGACCACCCGAGCGGGGGGACCCCACAGATACGCAGTATTTT. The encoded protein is CASGPPERGDPTDTQYF.

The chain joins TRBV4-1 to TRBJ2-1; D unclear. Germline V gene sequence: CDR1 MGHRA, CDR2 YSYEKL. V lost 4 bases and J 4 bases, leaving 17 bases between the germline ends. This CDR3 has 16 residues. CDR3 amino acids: CASSPALGATYNEQFF. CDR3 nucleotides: TGCGCCAGCAGCCCCGCTTTGGGTGCCACTTACAATGAGCAGTTCTTC.

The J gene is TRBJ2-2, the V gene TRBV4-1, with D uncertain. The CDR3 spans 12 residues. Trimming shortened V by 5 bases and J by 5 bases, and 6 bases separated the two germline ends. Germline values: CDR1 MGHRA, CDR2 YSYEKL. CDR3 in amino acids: CASSYLTGELFF. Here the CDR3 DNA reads TGCGCCAGCAGCTATCTTACCGGGGAGCTGTTTTTT.

CDR3 sequence (DNA): TGCGCCAGCAGCCAAGATCACGGGGGGGCAGGAGAGACCCAGTACTTC. Amino acids: CASSQDHGGAGETQYF. This chain uses TRBV4-1 with TRBJ2-5; 8 bases align to TRBD2. The germline CDR1 and CDR2 sequences are MGHRA and YSYEKL. The CDR3 totals 16 residues. V trimming: 0 bases; J trimming: 4 bases; junction bases outside the gene matches: 7.